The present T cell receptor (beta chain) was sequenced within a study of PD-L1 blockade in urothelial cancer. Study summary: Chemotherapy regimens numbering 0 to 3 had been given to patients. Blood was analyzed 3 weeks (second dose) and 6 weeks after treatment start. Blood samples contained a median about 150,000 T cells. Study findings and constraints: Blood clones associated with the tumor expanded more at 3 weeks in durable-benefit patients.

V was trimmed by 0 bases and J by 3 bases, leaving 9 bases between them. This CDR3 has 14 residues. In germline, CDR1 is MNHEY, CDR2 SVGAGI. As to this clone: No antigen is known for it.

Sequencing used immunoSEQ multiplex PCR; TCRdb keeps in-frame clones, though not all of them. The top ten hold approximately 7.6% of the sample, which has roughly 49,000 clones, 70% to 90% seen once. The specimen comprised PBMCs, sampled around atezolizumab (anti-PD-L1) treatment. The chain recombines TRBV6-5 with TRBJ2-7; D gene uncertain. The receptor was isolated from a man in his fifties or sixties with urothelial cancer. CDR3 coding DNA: TGTGCCAGCAGTTACTCTAATAACAACTACGAGCAGTACTTC. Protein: CASSYSNNNYEQYF.